These 22 T cell receptor beta chains came from one sample sequenced in a study of T cell clonality in common variable immunodeficiency. The table came from immunoSEQ multiplex PCR; TCRdb's copy has only in-frame clones and leaves some out. The sample holds roughly 58,000 clones, and no clone turns up only once. The sample taken for sequencing was peripheral blood mononuclear cells. The receptor set was obtained from a person aged 18-69 years in good health.

The table lists this clone with many counts. With the read ending 3 residues before the CDR3 end, the germline J gene is used to fill in that end. The rearrangement joins TRBV29-1 to TRBJ1-1; D uncertain. Germline assignment: CDR1 SQVTM and CDR2 ANQGSEA. Trimming cost V 2 bases and J 4 bases, with 32 bases left between them. This CDR3 is 20 amino acids long. This CDR3 reads CSVEKPVHFSGSASFTEAFF. The DNA read from the CDR3 is TGCAGCGTTGAAAAGCCGGTTCATTTCTCGGGGTCAGCTTCCTTCACTGAA.

This clone was counted many times. The CDR3 is cut off 3 residues early in the read; its end comes from the germline J gene. This rearrangement joins TRBV6-2 or TRBV6-3 to TRBJ1-1; D is unclear. The length of the CDR3 is 16 residues. Trimming took 4 bases from V and 0 from J, leaving 15 bases between them. Germline loops: CDR1 MNHEY, CDR2 SVGEGT. Incomplete CDR3 DNA: TGTGCCAGCAGTTTTATGGCCACCGCAATGAACACTGAA. Translating gives CASSFMATAMNTE. The whole CDR3 is CASSFMATAMNTEAFF.

This clone was recorded many times. The CDR3 goes on 3 residues after the read ends, and that part is filled in from the germline J gene. This chain uses TRBV20-1 with TRBJ1-5; D is ambiguous. V lost 0 bases to trimming and J lost 7 bases, with 13 bases between them. There are 14 residues in the CDR3. CDR1 DFQATT and CDR2 SNEGSKA come from the germline V gene (reference sequence). The covered CDR3 bases are TGCAGTGCTAGAGATCAAGACAAGGGCCAGCCC. Translating gives CSARDQDKGQP. The CDR3 reads in full as CSARDQDKGQPQHF.

This clone was detected ten times or more. Read sequence stops 3 residues before the CDR3 end, and the germline J gene provides the missing end. This chain uses TRBV7-9 with TRBJ1-6; 10 bases align to TRBD1. From germline, CDR1 is SEHNR and CDR2 FQNEAQ (reference sequence). The length of the CDR3 is 15 residues. V shed 1 base, J shed 10 bases, and the junction held 4 bases outside the gene matches. CDR3 in amino acids: CASSLEGTGVSPLHF. The sequenced CDR3 bases are TGTGCCAGCAGCTTAGAGGGGACAGGGGTCTCACCC.

This clone appeared many times. Sequencing ends 3 residues short of the CDR3 end; the germline J gene provides the rest. The V call is TRBV4-1, the J call TRBJ2-5; 9 nucleotides line up with TRBD2. CDR1 and CDR2 from the germline V gene are MGHRA and YSYEKL. The CDR3 extends over 17 amino acids. Trimming took 3 bases from V and 6 from J; bases not matched to a gene: 14. The CDR3 protein is CASSQDLLAGEGKTQYF. Partial CDR3 DNA: TGCGCCAGCAGCCAGGACCTTTTAGCGGGGGAAGGAAAGACC.

This clone appeared a few times. The CDR3 extends 3 residues past the end of the read, so its final part is completed from the germline J gene. The rearrangement joins TRBV6-2 or TRBV6-3 to TRBJ1-2; D might be TRBD1 (6 bases). The CDR3 runs to 15 residues. The germline gives CDR1 MNHEY, CDR2 SVGEGT. The CDR3 loop reads CASSPGAGGLKDYTF. The sequenced CDR3 bases are TGTGCCAGCAGTCCCGGGGCGGGGGGGCTTAAGGAC.

This clone was counted a few times. The DNA read from the CDR3 is TGTGCCAGCAACTCACAGGGACCC. Protein: CASNSQGP. The full CDR3 protein is CASNSQGPLHF. The chain uses TRBV7-9 and TRBJ1-6, with D perhaps matching TRBD1 (6 bases). The CDR3 is cut off 3 residues early in the read; its end comes from the germline J gene. V was shortened by 7 bases and J by 12 bases, with 10 bases between the two germline ends. The CDR3 runs 11 residues. Germline values: CDR1 SEHNR, CDR2 FQNEAQ (reference sequence).

This clone was observed many times. The CDR3 end falls 3 residues outside the read, so it is completed with the germline J gene. This chain connects TRBV7-9 to TRBJ2-7, with D perhaps TRBD2 (6 bases). The germline V gene encodes CDR1 SEHNR and CDR2 FQNEAQ (reference sequence). The CDR3 runs to 14 residues. V gave up 5 bases and J gave up 2 bases, with 13 bases separating them. Partial CDR3 DNA: TGTGCCAGCAGCCCACCCACTAGCCCCTACGAG. This sequence encodes CASSPPTSPYE. The whole CDR3 protein reads CASSPPTSPYEQYF.

This clone was detected many times. With the read ending 3 residues before the CDR3 end, the germline J gene is used to fill in that end. The chain combines TRBV7-3 with TRBJ2-3, with 8 nucleotides matching TRBD1. Germline assignment: CDR1 SGHTA and CDR2 FQGTGA. The CDR3 length is 14 residues. After removal of 6 bases from V and 7 bases from J, the junction contained 9 bases not matched to a gene. CDR3 protein: CASSNIDRGNTQYF. The covered CDR3 bases are TGTGCCAGCAGTAATATCGACAGGGGAAATACG.

This clone was detected ten times or more. The read comes to an end 3 residues before the CDR3 does, leaving the germline J gene to fill in the end. The chain couples TRBV20-1 to TRBJ2-1; 14 nucleotides match TRBD2. CDR1 is DFQATT, CDR2 SNEGSKA, per germline (reference sequence). The CDR3 contains 16 residues. V shed 0 bases and J 6 bases; nucleotides not matched to a gene: 4. The sequenced part of the CDR3 DNA is TGCAGTGCTAGAGATCCAGGGACTAGCGGGGGCAATGAG. Translation gives CSARDPGTSGGNE. In full, the CDR3 is CSARDPGTSGGNEQFF.

This clone was detected many times. The observed sequence ends 3 residues before the CDR3 terminus, with the missing tail filled in from the germline J gene. The gene calls are TRBV5-4 and TRBJ2-5, with D perhaps matching TRBD1 (5 bases). Trimming removed 6 bases from V and 2 bases from J, with 17 bases in between. This CDR3 region has 15 residues. Germline-derived CDR1 and CDR2 are SGHNT and YYREEE (reference sequence). CDR3 sequence reads: CASTKGRGRQETQYF. The part of the CDR3 DNA that was read is TGTGCCAGCACCAAAGGTAGGGGCCGACAAGAGACC.

This clone was counted many times. The read comes to an end 3 residues before the CDR3 does, leaving the germline J gene to fill in the end. The chain combines TRBV5-1 with TRBJ2-5; 11 positions agree with TRBD1. This CDR3 has 14 residues. Germline V CDR1 and CDR2: SGHRS, YFSETQ. Trimming cost V 4 bases and J 4 bases; bases outside gene matches: 3. The part of the CDR3 DNA that was read is TGCGCCAGCAGCGCCGGGACAGGGGGAGAGACC. It codes for CASSAGTGGET. In full, the CDR3 reads CASSAGTGGETQYF.

In this sample, this clone turned up many times. The read ends 3 residues early relative to the CDR3; the germline J gene fills the gap. The genes are TRBV12-3 or TRBV12-4 and TRBJ1-2; tentative D call: TRBD1 (5 bases). This CDR3 is built from 12 residues. V gave up 2 bases and J gave up 7 bases, with 8 bases separating them. The CDR3 reads CASSLFTGGYTF. The DNA read from the CDR3 is TGTGCCAGCAGTTTATTCACAGGTGGC.

This clone was observed at least ten times. The CDR3 extends 3 residues past the end of the read, so its final part is completed from the germline J gene. This CDR3 is also generated by other DNA sequences in the sample. The chain couples TRBV29-1 to TRBJ2-3, with D unresolved. V lost 7 bases, J lost 7 bases, and 15 bases lay in between. There are 12 residues in the CDR3. The germline gives CDR1 SQVTM, CDR2 ANQGSEA. CDR3 sequence: CSGLEKGHTQYF. CDR3 DNA (partial): TGCAGCGGCCTTGAAAAGGGCCATACG.

This clone was observed at least ten times. The CDR3 DNA, read in part, is TGCGCCAGCAGCTTGGTAGGGACAGGGAGCTCTGGGGCCAACGTC. Its translation is CASSLVGTGSSGANV. The entire CDR3 sequence reads CASSLVGTGSSGANVLTF. This sequence joins TRBV5-1 and TRBJ2-6; 9 positions agree with TRBD1. The CDR3 end is not reached by the read, which stops 3 residues before it; the germline J gene fills it in. Germline V gene sequence: CDR1 SGHRS, CDR2 YFSETQ. The J segment lost 0 bases and the V segment lost 0 bases, leaving 4 bases of the junction unmatched. The CDR3 is made up of 18 amino acids.

At least ten counts were recorded for this clone. The read stops 3 residues short of the end of the CDR3; the missing end is completed from the germline J gene. In the same sample, other DNA sequences code for this CDR3. This rearrangement joins TRBV4-2 to TRBJ1-3, with a weak D call TRBD1 (6 bases). The V end was cut by 4 bases, the J end by 0 bases, with 25 bases between. The germline CDR1 and CDR2 sequences are LGHNA and YNFKEQ. This CDR3 has 20 residues. This chain's CDR3 is CASSRLFRGAGQNSGNTIYF. CDR3 bases read: TGTGCCAGCAGCCGCCTTTTTCGGGGGGCAGGGCAAAACTCTGGAAACACC.

This clone showed up many times. The read terminates 3 residues ahead of where the CDR3 ends, so the germline J gene completes it. The chain joins TRBV6-2 or TRBV6-3 to TRBJ2-1; D not certain. Germline V gives CDR1 MNHEY, CDR2 SVGEGT. The CDR3 consists of 13 residues. V dropped 4 bases and J dropped 5 bases, with 9 bases sitting between them. The CDR3 spells CASSSAENNEQFF. The CDR3 DNA, read in part, is TGTGCCAGCAGTTCCGCAGAGAACAATGAG.

This clone was observed many times. The CDR3 extends 3 residues past the end of the read, so its final part is completed from the germline J gene. The chain joins TRBV6-2 or TRBV6-3 to TRBJ2-7; D is undetermined. This CDR3 is built from 16 residues. V was cut by 0 bases and J by 2 bases, with 14 bases left in between. Germline loops: CDR1 MNHEY, CDR2 SVGEGT. CDR3 bases read: TGTGCCAGCAGTTACTCGGCTCCACAATTTACCTACGAG. This sequence encodes CASSYSAPQFTYE. The entire CDR3 sequence reads CASSYSAPQFTYEQYF.

This clone was observed at least ten times. The read finishes 3 residues shy of the CDR3 end, and the germline J gene is used to complete it. This chain connects TRBV6-2 or TRBV6-3 to TRBJ1-6; D is possibly TRBD1 (5 bases). The CDR3 consists of 15 residues. The V gene lost 4 bases and the J gene lost 3 bases, with 10 bases spanning the gap. Germline assignment: CDR1 MNHEY and CDR2 SVGEGT. CDR3 bases read: TGTGCCAGCAGTTGGACGGGGGGCTATAATTCACCC. Translating gives CASSWTGGYNSP. The whole CDR3 sequence reads CASSWTGGYNSPLHF.

This clone came up many times. The read terminates 3 residues ahead of where the CDR3 ends, so the germline J gene completes it. V is TRBV2 and J is TRBJ2-1, with D uncertain. This CDR3 has 11 residues. V was shortened by 6 bases and J by 8 bases, with 8 bases between the two germline ends. Germline lookup yields CDR1 SNHLY and CDR2 FYNNEI. The CDR3 protein is CASSRLDEQFF. The sequenced part of the CDR3 DNA is TGTGCCAGCAGCAGGCTGGATGAG. The variable domain in full, with the rest retrieved from reference TRBV2 and TRBJ2-1, is EPEVTQTPSHQVTQMGQEVILRCVPISNHLYFYWYRQILGQKVEFLVSFYNNEISEKSEIFDDQFSVERPDGSNFTLKIRSTKLEDSAMYFCASSRLDEQFFGPGTRLTVL.

In this sample, this clone turned up many times. The read ends 3 residues early relative to the CDR3; the germline J gene fills the gap. The rearrangement uses TRBV20-1 and TRBJ1-5; D remains unclear. This CDR3 spans 15 amino acids. Germline values: CDR1 DFQATT, CDR2 SNEGSKA (reference sequence). The V gene lost 5 bases and the J gene lost 4 bases, with 18 bases spanning the gap. CDR3 DNA (partial): TGCAGTGCTCAACCGGGGATGTCCTGGAATCAGCCC. The encoded protein is CSAQPGMSWNQP. The entire CDR3 sequence reads CSAQPGMSWNQPQHF.

This clone has a count of ten or more. The read stops 3 residues short of the end of the CDR3; the missing end is completed from the germline J gene. The chain recombines TRBV19 with TRBJ2-6; TRBD1 matches 7 bases. The junction had 1 base not matched to a gene; V was cut back by 4 bases and J by 1 base. CDR1 LNHDA and CDR2 SQIVND come from the germline V gene (reference sequence). The CDR3 spans 15 residues. This CDR3 reads CASSKGQSGANVLTF. The CDR3 bases that were read are TGTGCCAGTAGTAAGGGACAGTCTGGGGCCAACGTC.